These 13 T cell receptor beta chains were sequenced from one sample in a study of liver allograft versus peripheral blood T cells. Study in general: A comparison was made between T cell receptor repertoires in transplanted livers and those in recipients' peripheral blood.

TCRdb re-called the reads with MiXCR, one entry per CDR3 protein. The sample has several thousand distinct CDR3 sequences; 16% are singletons. These TCRs come from a human patient who had a liver transplant. Some of these T cells may belong to the graft donor.

This clonotype was seen at least ten times. V gene TRBV27 combines with J gene TRBJ2-7, with D perhaps TRBD1 (6 bases). V was cut by 5 bases and J by 0 bases, with 23 bases left in between. CDR3 length: 18 amino acids. The V gene's germline CDR1 is MNHEY and CDR2 SMNVEV (reference sequence). The CDR3 DNA reads TGTGCCAGCAGTCCAGGGCCCTCTTGGACAGCAGGCTCCTACGAGCAGTACTTC. Amino acid sequence: CASSPGPSWTAGSYEQYF.

This clonotype is labeled medium-sized. The V gene is TRBV7-2, the J gene TRBJ1-2, with 7 bases lining up with TRBD1. The V and J ends lost 5 bases and 6 bases, in that order; junction bases with no gene match: 6. There are 13 residues in the CDR3. Germline V lookup: CDR1 SGHTA, CDR2 FQGNSA. The CDR3 is CASSARGLDGYTF. The DNA for the CDR3 is TGTGCCAGCAGCGCTAGGGGGCTGGATGGCTACACCTTC.

This clonotype has a count of ten or more. The genes are TRBV25-1 and TRBJ1-4; 8 positions agree with TRBD1. V lost 8 bases and J lost 8; bases outside the gene matches: 7. The CDR3 runs to 13 residues. Germline CDR1 is MGHDK and CDR2 is SYGVNS. The DNA for the CDR3 is TGTGCCAGCCGGGACAGGATTGGGGAAAAACTGTTTTTT. Its protein product is CASRDRIGEKLFF.

A few counts support this clonotype. The chain uses TRBV6-5 and TRBJ2-7; 7 positions agree with TRBD1. Germline V gene lookup returns CDR1 MNHEY and CDR2 SVGAGI. This CDR3 comprises 14 residues. The V gene end was trimmed by 5 bases and the J gene end by 1 base; junction bases not matched to a gene: 5. This CDR3 reads CASSQGVFSYEQYF. The CDR3 DNA reads TGTGCCAGCAGTCAGGGGGTTTTTTCCTACGAGCAGTACTTC.

As regards this clonotype: A much larger clonotype is one base distant, so this may be a read error. The chain employs TRBV30 and TRBJ1-5; D call uncertain. In germline, CDR1 is GTSNPN, CDR2 SVGIG (reference sequence). The CDR3 has 14 residues. The CDR3 sequence is CVWSQGGSNQPQHF. For the CDR3, the DNA is TGTGTCTGGAGCCAAGGAGGCAGCAATCAGCCCCAGCATTTT.

The table lists this clonotype with a count of one. The rearrangement links TRBV7-3 to TRBJ2-1; D is undetermined. V dropped 8 bases and J dropped 4 bases, with 21 bases sitting between them. CDR1 and CDR2 (germline): SGHTA, FQGTGA. The CDR3 is 16 amino acids. The CDR3 nucleotides read TGTGCCAGCGCAACCTACTCAGGAGCGACTTACAATGAGCAGTTCTTC. Translation gives CASATYSGATYNEQFF.

This clonotype has more than one count but fewer than ten. This chain connects TRBV19 to TRBJ2-1; 11 nucleotides match TRBD2. There are 15 residues in the CDR3. The ends lost 5 bases at V and 4 bases at J; junction bases unmatched: 4. Per the germline V gene, CDR1 is LNHDA and CDR2 is SQIVND (reference sequence). The CDR3 loop is CASSALAGGYNEQFF. The CDR3 DNA is TGTGCCAGTAGTGCCCTAGCGGGGGGATACAATGAGCAGTTCTTC. The whole variable domain, remainder taken from reference TRBV19 and TRBJ2-1, is DGGITQSPKYLFRKEGQNVTLSCEQNLNHDAMYWYRQDPGQGLRLIYYSQIVNDFQKGDIAEGYSVSREKKESFPLTVTSAQKNPTAFYLCASSALAGGYNEQFFGPGTRLTVL.

This clonotype showed up many times. V and J are TRBV6-2 or TRBV6-3 and TRBJ1-1; 8 nucleotides match TRBD1. The CDR3 runs to 14 residues. CDR1 and CDR2 from the germline V gene are MNHEY and SVGEGT. J gave up 4 bases and V 5 bases, and 6 bases lay outside the gene matches. CDR3 protein: CASSRGDRTTEAFF. In DNA form, the CDR3 reads TGTGCCAGCAGTCGTGGGGACAGGACCACTGAAGCTTTCTTT.

This rearrangement joins TRBV12-3 or TRBV12-4 to TRBJ1-2, with D perhaps matching TRBD1 (6 bases). CDR3 length: 14 residues. The ends were cut back, 6 bases at V and 7 bases at J, with 18 bases in the middle. As DNA, the CDR3 is TGTGCCAGCAGCCTACGGGACACTTACTTTGGCTACACCTTC. Residues: CASSLRDTYFGYTF.

As regards this clonotype: A much larger clonotype is one base distant, so this may be a read error. The V and J genes are TRBV7-2 and TRBJ1-6; D is unclear. This CDR3 region has 15 residues. From germline, CDR1 is SGHTA and CDR2 FQGNSA. The CDR3, as DNA: TGTGCCAGCAGCTTAGGGTACTCCTATAATACACCCCTCCACTTT. It specifies CASSLGYSYNTPLHF.

This clonotype qualifies as medium-sized (0.01 to 0.1%). This chain uses TRBV25-1 with TRBJ1-2; 10 positions match TRBD1. Per germline, CDR1 MGHDK and CDR2 SYGVNS. This CDR3 has 15 amino acids. Unmatched junction bases numbered 6, after V lost 4 bases and J lost 4 bases. CDR3 protein: CASSATGGPFYGYTF. DNA of the CDR3: TGTGCCAGCAGTGCGACAGGGGGCCCATTCTATGGCTACACCTTC.

By share, this clonotype counts as medium-sized (0.01 to 0.1%). Written as DNA, the CDR3 is TGTGCCAGCAGTTTACAGGGGGAAAAACTGTTTTTT. It codes for CASSLQGEKLFF. The chain combines TRBV28 with TRBJ1-4; possible D gene TRBD1, 6 bases. The CDR3 spans 12 residues. From germline, CDR1 is MDHEN and CDR2 SYDVKM. Trimming removed 2 bases from V and 8 bases from J, with 6 bases in between.

Ten or more counts support this clonotype. This chain uses TRBV30 with TRBJ1-2, with 7 bases fitting TRBD1. Germline loops: CDR1 GTSNPN, CDR2 SVGIG (reference sequence). The CDR3 contains 13 residues. The CDR3 reads CALNPGQIYGYTF. In DNA, the CDR3 is TGTGCTCTAAACCCGGGACAGATCTATGGCTACACCTTC.